This T cell receptor (beta chain) was sequenced in a study of cytomegalovirus exposure and HLA in healthy donors. Whole-study context: The study's early data release held 75 million to 95 million unique TCRs from HLA-typed donors. Out of around 360 genotyped donors, roughly 83% belonged to the Caucasian-associated ancestry cluster. General study results and limits: The analysis excluded some indistinguishable V segments, including TRBV6-2 and TRBV6-3. Presence/absence analyses assumed roughly uniform sequencing depth across donors, which may not hold.

With V trimmed by 1 base and J by 3 bases, 5 bases remained unmatched. Germline CDR1 reads ENHRY; CDR2 reads SYGVKD. The CDR3 length is 15 residues. The PCR ran on 60 Vbeta and 13 Jbeta primers. Repertoires were generated with immunoSEQ multiplex PCR, while TCRdb's copy carries only in-frame clones and drops some. The sample holds approximately 250,000 clones, around 83% seen once. About this clone: What it recognizes is unknown.

This receptor was taken from a girl aged 2 to 10 in good health and CMV-seronegative. Sequencing used PBMCs. The V call is TRBV10-3, the J call TRBJ1-2; 7 bases map to TRBD1. CDR3 sequence reads: CAISELQGSHYGYTF. DNA of the CDR3: TGTGCCATCAGTGAGTTACAGGGGAGTCACTATGGCTACACCTTC.